The source of this T cell receptor (beta chain) is a study of OX40 agonist ivuxolimab in advanced cancers. Clones were sequenced by immunoSEQ multiplex PCR, and TCRdb holds only the in-frame ones, with some missing. The sample lists about 46,000 clones; 80% to 85% were seen once. This specimen was CD4+ or CD8+ T cells sorted from blood, taken in a trial of the OX40 agonist ivuxolimab. The sequence derives from an adult with an advanced solid tumor such as melanoma, head and neck, liver or kidney cancer.

DNA for the CDR3: TGTGCCAGTCCACCGACAGGGGCCCCCAATCAGCCCCAGCATTTT. Translated, it gives CASPPTGAPNQPQHF. The V call is TRBV19, the J call TRBJ1-5; 8 nucleotides match TRBD1. Trimming took 8 bases from V and 3 from J; bases not matched to a gene: 9. This CDR3 spans 15 amino acids. The germline V gene has CDR1 LNHDA and CDR2 SQIVND (reference sequence).